This is a list of T cell receptor beta chains from one sample in a study of OX40 agonist ivuxolimab in advanced cancers. TCRdb's copy holds only in-frame clones and misses some; the assay was immunoSEQ multiplex PCR. The sample has tens of thousands of clones; 75% to 90% are singletons. The sample consisted of CD4+ or CD8+ T cells sorted from blood, taken in a trial of the OX40 agonist ivuxolimab. Source of these receptors: an adult with an advanced solid tumor such as melanoma, head and neck, liver or kidney cancer. The CDR3 runs from the conserved cysteine through the conserved F or W. D genes are given only for firm matches. The size of a clone is reported for some rows only, either as once, few or many, or as a class for expanded clones.

>TRBV4-1|TRBD1|NA|TRBJ1-5
CASSHGQGTGQPQHF
TGCGCCAGCAGCCACGGACAGGGCACCGGACAGCCCCAGCATTTT
>TRBV6-5|NA|NA|TRBJ1-5
CASRNLDGGRQPQHF
TGTGCCAGCAGAAATCTGGACGGAGGGCGTCAGCCCCAGCATTTT
>TRBV6-5|TRBD1|NA|TRBJ2-2
CASSYQGQGIPGELFF
TGTGCCAGCAGTTACCAAGGACAGGGTATACCCGGGGAGCTGTTTTTT
>TRBV4-1|NA|NA|TRBJ1-1
CASSQEEVLATEAFF
TGCGCCAGCAGCCAAGAAGAAGTGCTTGCCACTGAAGCTTTCTTT
>TRBV5-1|TRBD2|NA|TRBJ2-2
CASSLEREGAGELFF
TGCGCCAGCAGCTTGGAGCGGGAGGGGGCCGGGGAGCTGTTTTTT
>TRBV5-4|TRBD2|NA|TRBJ2-3
CASSPGLAGATDTQYF
TGTGCCAGCAGCCCGGGACTAGCGGGAGCAACAGATACGCAGTATTTT
>TRBV2|NA|NA|TRBJ2-2
CASIVNRNTGELFF
TGTGCCAGCATAGTAAACAGAAACACCGGGGAGCTGTTTTTT
>TRBV18|TRBD2|once|TRBJ2-3
CASSPWASGLTDTQYF
TGTGCCAGCTCACCATGGGCTAGCGGTTTGACAGATACGCAGTATTTT
>TRBV2|TRBD2|NA|TRBJ2-2
CASRVAGVETGELFF
TGTGCCAGCAGAGTAGCGGGAGTTGAGACCGGGGAGCTGTTTTTT
>TRBV18|NA|once|TRBJ1-3
CASSPSETGNTIYF
TGTGCCAGCTCACCCTCGGAAACTGGAAACACCATATATTTT
>TRBV5-1|NA|NA|TRBJ2-1
CASSLIGRDNEQFF
TGCGCCAGCAGCCTGATCGGTAGGGACAATGAGCAGTTCTTC
>TRBV28|NA|once|TRBJ2-7
CASRRKGTLEQYF
TGTGCCAGCAGAAGAAAAGGGACACTCGAGCAGTACTTC
>TRBV5-4|NA|NA|TRBJ1-1
CASSLPPGSTEAFF
TGTGCCAGCAGCTTGCCACCGGGAAGCACTGAAGCTTTCTTT
>TRBV7-6|NA|NA|TRBJ1-1
CASSLGGVGGSTEAFF
TGTGCCAGCAGCTTAGGTGGGGTGGGAGGGTCCACTGAAGCTTTCTTT
>TRBV9|NA|NA|TRBJ1-1
CASSRLQGNTEAFF
TGTGCCAGCAGCAGATTGCAGGGGAACACTGAAGCTTTCTTT
>TRBV7-9|NA|NA|TRBJ2-3
CASRGPNTQYF
TGTGCCAGCAGGGGTCCAAATACGCAGTATTTT
>TRBV5-5|NA|NA|TRBJ1-1
CASSTIQGNTEAFF
TGTGCCAGCAGCACGATACAGGGGAACACTGAAGCTTTCTTT
>TRBV6-5|NA|NA|TRBJ2-1
CASSFGRRIYNEQFF
TGTGCCAGCAGTTTCGGCCGGCGGATATACAATGAGCAGTTCTTC
>TRBV4-1|TRBD2|many|TRBJ2-5
CASSATSGRAQETQYF
TGCGCCAGCAGCGCGACTAGCGGGAGGGCCCAAGAGACCCAGTACTTC
>TRBV30|NA|NA|TRBJ2-7
CAWSVKYEQYF
TGTGCCTGGAGTGTAAAGTACGAGCAGTACTTC
>TRBV6-5|TRBD1|NA|TRBJ1-2
CASSSDRVGGYTF
TGTGCCAGCAGTTCCGACAGGGTAGGCGGCTACACCTTC
>TRBV5-6|NA|NA|TRBJ1-6
CASRPRQSSYNSPLHF
TGTGCCAGCAGACCCAGACAGAGCTCCTATAATTCACCCCTCCACTTT
>TRBV7-9|NA|NA|TRBJ2-7
CASSSHEQYF
TGTGCCAGCAGCTCCCACGAGCAGTACTTC
>TRBV7-9|NA|NA|TRBJ1-2
CASSPLGEGRGDYGYTF
TGTGCCAGCAGCCCCCTAGGTGAGGGGCGAGGGGACTATGGCTACACCTTC
>TRBV7-3|TRBD2|NA|TRBJ2-2
CASSRTSGIGTGELFF
TGTGCCAGCAGCCGGACTAGCGGGATTGGCACCGGGGAGCTGTTTTTT
>TRBV6-5|TRBD2|NA|TRBJ2-7
CASSLAGGFYEQYF
TGTGCCAGCAGTTTAGCGGGAGGTTTCTACGAGCAGTACTTC
>TRBV11-2|NA|NA|TRBJ2-7
CASSKNVGSYEQYF
TGTGCCAGCAGCAAAAACGTAGGCTCCTACGAGCAGTACTTC
>TRBV6-5|TRBD1|NA|TRBJ2-2
CASSLTQGASGELFF
TGTGCCAGCAGCCTCACACAGGGGGCATCAGGGGAGCTGTTTTTT
>TRBV10-2|NA|NA|TRBJ2-7
CASSSDPIYEQYF
TGCGCCAGCAGCTCAGACCCGATCTACGAGCAGTACTTC
>TRBV18|NA|NA|TRBJ2-5
CASSPVTVQETQYF
TGTGCCAGCTCACCCGTGACGGTACAAGAGACCCAGTACTTC
>TRBV7-8|TRBD1|NA|TRBJ2-7
CASSLEQGARLEQYF
TGTGCCAGCAGCTTGGAACAGGGGGCACGACTCGAGCAGTACTTC
>TRBV11-2|NA|NA|TRBJ1-1
CASSRGGSALNTEAFF
TGTGCCAGCAGTCGCGGAGGCAGCGCTTTGAACACTGAAGCTTTCTTT
>TRBV7-2|TRBD1|NA|TRBJ2-2
CASSPVGQTNTGELFF
TGTGCCAGCAGCCCGGTGGGACAGACAAACACCGGGGAGCTGTTTTTT
>TRBV30|TRBD2|NA|TRBJ2-3
CAWSPAGARDTQYF
TGTGCCTGGAGTCCAGCGGGAGCGAGGGATACGCAGTATTTT
>TRBV6-1|NA|NA|TRBJ1-4
CASSEGQENEKLFF
TGTGCCAGCAGTGAAGGACAGGAAAATGAAAAACTGTTTTTT
>TRBV7-9|TRBD2|NA|TRBJ2-3
CASSPPGLAITDTQYF
TGTGCCAGCAGCCCTCCGGGACTAGCGATCACAGATACGCAGTATTTT
>TRBV7-2|NA|NA|TRBJ1-5
CASSDVGTKNQPQHF
TGTGCCAGCAGTGACGTGGGGACAAAAAATCAGCCCCAGCATTTT
>TRBV11-3|NA|NA|TRBJ2-7
CASSGVWGEQYF
TGTGCCAGCAGCGGGGTCTGGGGGGAGCAGTACTTC
>TRBV9|NA|NA|TRBJ1-1
CASSLVGGGNTEAFF
TGTGCCAGCAGCCTAGTGGGGGGTGGAAACACTGAAGCTTTCTTT
>TRBV6-1|NA|NA|TRBJ2-7
CATQGRTPFLNEQYF
TGTGCCACACAAGGGAGAACCCCCTTTTTGAACGAGCAGTACTTC
>TRBV4-1|NA|NA|TRBJ2-1
CASSPRRTSNEQFF
TGCGCCAGCAGCCCCCGCCGGACTTCCAATGAGCAGTTCTTC
>TRBV30|NA|NA|TRBJ1-1
CAWKPYTEAFF
TGTGCCTGGAAACCGTACACTGAAGCTTTCTTT
>TRBV11-3|NA|NA|TRBJ2-3
CASSLGQASTDTQYF
TGTGCCAGCAGTTTAGGTCAGGCTAGCACAGATACGCAGTATTTT
>TRBV28|NA|few|TRBJ1-2
CASSPHSPNYGYTF
TGTGCCAGCAGTCCACACAGCCCTAACTATGGCTACACCTTC
>TRBV18|NA|NA|TRBJ2-3
CASSPLPNTDTQYF
TGTGCCAGCTCACCACTTCCCAACACAGATACGCAGTATTTT
>TRBV29-1|NA|NA|TRBJ2-1
CSVENLYTRDDEQFF
TGCAGCGTTGAAAACCTTTATACCCGAGACGATGAGCAGTTCTTC
>TRBV27|NA|NA|TRBJ2-2
CASSKTTGFAGELFF
TGTGCCAGCAGCAAAACTACAGGGTTCGCCGGGGAGCTGTTTTTT
>TRBV6-5|NA|NA|TRBJ2-6
CASSYVAGANVLTF
TGTGCCAGCAGTTATGTAGCTGGGGCCAACGTCCTGACTTTC
>TRBV27|TRBD2|NA|TRBJ2-1
CASSASGGLREQFF
TGTGCCAGCAGCGCCAGCGGGGGCCTGAGAGAGCAGTTCTTC
>TRBV28|NA|NA|TRBJ1-6
CASKGGSRNSPLHF
TGTGCCAGCAAAGGCGGGAGTCGGAATTCACCCCTCCACTTT
>TRBV18|NA|NA|TRBJ1-2
CASSPSARGTGYTF
TGTGCCAGCTCACCATCCGCCAGGGGCACGGGCTACACCTTC
>TRBV29-1|NA|once|TRBJ1-4
CSVEGQGGEKLFF
TGCAGCGTTGAGGGGCAGGGAGGCGAAAAACTGTTTTTT
>TRBV4-1|NA|NA|TRBJ2-3
CASSHTRDPGDTQYF
TGCGCCAGCAGCCATACCCGGGACCCCGGGGATACGCAGTATTTT
>TRBV19|TRBD1|once|TRBJ1-5
CASSGRTGGNQPQHF
TGTGCCAGTAGCGGTCGGACAGGGGGCAATCAGCCCCAGCATTTT